This TCR beta chain was sequenced in a study of blood T cell repertoires in COVID-19. From germline, CDR1 is SGHRS and CDR2 YFSETQ. This CDR3 has 14 amino acids. Trimming pared 4 bases from V and 8 bases from J, leaving 15 bases between. Some clones are missing from TCRdb's copy, which holds only in-frame ones; the method was immunoSEQ multiplex PCR. The profile shows some 57,000 clones, over 65% of them singletons. This receptor was obtained from a man of 80 years or more with COVID-19, enrolled during active disease. Sequencing was done on a sample of peripheral blood. The chain has TRBV5-1 and TRBJ1-4; D call uncertain. The CDR3 sequence: CASSRSGGEEKLFF. The CDR3 region has the DNA TGCGCCAGCAGCCGCTCCGGAGGAGAGGAAAAACTGTTTTTT.